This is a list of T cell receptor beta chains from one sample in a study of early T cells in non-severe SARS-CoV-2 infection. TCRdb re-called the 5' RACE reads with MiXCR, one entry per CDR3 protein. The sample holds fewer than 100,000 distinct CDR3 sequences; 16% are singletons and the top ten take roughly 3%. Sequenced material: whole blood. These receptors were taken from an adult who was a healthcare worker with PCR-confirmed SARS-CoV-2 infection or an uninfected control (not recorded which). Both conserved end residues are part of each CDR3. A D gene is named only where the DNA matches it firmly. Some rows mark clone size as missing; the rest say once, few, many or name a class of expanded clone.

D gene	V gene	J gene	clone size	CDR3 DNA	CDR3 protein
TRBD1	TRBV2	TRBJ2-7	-	TGTGCCAGCTCAACCGGGACAGGGCGCTACGAGCAGTACTTC	CASSTGTGRYEQYF
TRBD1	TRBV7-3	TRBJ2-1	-	TGTGCCAGCAGCCTCCAGGGGGCTGGCAATGAGCAGTTCTTC	CASSLQGAGNEQFF
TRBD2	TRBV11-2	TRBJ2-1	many	TGTGCCAGCAGCACGGGGACTAGCGGGGTTAGCTCCTACAATGAGCAGTTCTTC	CASSTGTSGVSSYNEQFF
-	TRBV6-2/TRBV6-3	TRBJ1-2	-	TGTGCCAGCAGAGGTACCCGGGGGCCTCAAGGGGGCTACACCTTC	CASRGTRGPQGGYTF
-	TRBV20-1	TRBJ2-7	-	TGCAGTGCTAGGGGGACAGGGACTAGTCCCTCCTACGAGCAGTACTTC	CSARGTGTSPSYEQYF
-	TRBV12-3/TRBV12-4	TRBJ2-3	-	TGTGCCAGCAGTTTAAGGTTGGGAGACACAGATACGCAGTATTTT	CASSLRLGDTDTQYF
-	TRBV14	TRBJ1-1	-	TGTGCCAGCAGCCAAGCAGTGAACACTGAAGCTTTCTTT	CASSQAVNTEAFF
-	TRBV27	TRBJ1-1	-	TGTGCCAGCAGGGGAAGGGGGGGCCTTTTTCCTGAAGCTTTCTTT	CASRGRGGLFPEAFF
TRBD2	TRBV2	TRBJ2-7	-	TGTGCCAGCGGTCGGTTGCGGGGGGTCTCCTACGAGCAGTACTTC	CASGRLRGVSYEQYF
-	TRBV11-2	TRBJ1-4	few	TGTGCCAGCAGCTCCGAAAACTGGGACGGGAATGAAAAACTGTTTTTT	CASSSENWDGNEKLFF
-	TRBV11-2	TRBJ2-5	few	TGTGCCAGCAGCGAGGAGCCAGGGGTCCCCCCCGAGACCCAGTACTTC	CASSEEPGVPPETQYF
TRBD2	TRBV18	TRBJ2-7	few	TGTGCCAGCTCACCACCCGGGGGGGGCTCCTACGAGCAGTACTTC	CASSPPGGGSYEQYF
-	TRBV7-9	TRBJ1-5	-	TGTGCCAGCAGCGCTCTAGGAACCCTACAGCCCCAGCATTTT	CASSALGTLQPQHF
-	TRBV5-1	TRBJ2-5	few	TGCGCCAGCAGCTCGCAAGAGACCCAGTACTTC	CASSSQETQYF